This T cell receptor (beta chain) was recorded in a study of blood T cell repertoires in COVID-19. Overall study context: Sources were T cells, B-cell-depleted T cells, or PBMCs; the material itself was cDNA or gDNA.

The method was immunoSEQ multiplex PCR; TCRdb's version includes in-frame clones alone and lacks a portion of them. The sample consists of tens of thousands of clones, 75% to 90% of them appearing once. Trimming shortened V by 0 bases and J by 1 base, and 10 bases separated the two germline ends. The CDR3 consists of 16 residues. Germline V lookup: CDR1 LNHNV, CDR2 YYDKDF (reference sequence). This clonotype originated in a woman older than 75 with active or convalescent COVID-19. Sequenced: peripheral blood. The chain joins TRBV15 to TRBJ2-4; D gene uncertain. CDR3 loop: CATSRDRPYAKNIQYF. The CDR3 DNA follows: TGTGCCACCAGCAGAGATCGTCCCTATGCCAAAAACATTCAGTACTTC.